Below, 32 T cell receptor beta chains from the same sample are listed, as sequenced in a study of shared clonotypes between healthy human individuals. TCRdb keeps only in-frame clones here, not all; method: immunoSEQ multiplex PCR. This table has a few million clones, just over 90% appearing once. Sequences were obtained from naive CD4+ T cells sorted from blood. The sample's subset: CD45RA+ positively selected. The receptors originated from a man aged 18-30 years in good health.

The rearrangement uses TRBV10-3 and TRBJ2-7; D may be TRBD1 (5 bases). There are 15 residues in the CDR3. V shed 0 bases and J shed 1 base, with 10 bases lying between them. The germline V gene encodes CDR1 ENHRY and CDR2 SYGVKD. The DNA for the CDR3 is TGTGCCATCAGTGAGTCGGGGAAGGGGTCCTACGAGCAGTACTTC. Amino acids: CAISESGKGSYEQYF.

The chain joins TRBV7-9 to TRBJ2-7; either TRBD1 or TRBD2 may supply D (5 bases each). Germline V gene data show CDR1 as SEHNR and CDR2 as FQNEAQ (reference sequence). The CDR3 extends over 16 amino acids. V lost 5 bases, J lost 0 bases, and 17 bases lay in between. CDR3 nucleotides: TGTGCCAGCAGCCTACCCCCAATCGGGACCTCCTACGAGCAGTACTTC. Its protein product is CASSLPPIGTSYEQYF.

This chain connects TRBV18 to TRBJ2-3, with TRBD1 matching 10 bases. Germline CDR1 is KGHSH and CDR2 is LQKENI. The CDR3 covers 16 residues. V lost 3 bases to trimming and J lost 3 bases; unmatched junction nucleotides: 6. In DNA form, the CDR3 reads TGTGCCAGCTCACCGCTAAGGACAGGGGGGACAGATACGCAGTATTTT. Protein: CASSPLRTGGTDTQYF.

Notes on this clone: The sample holds other DNA sequences that translate to the same CDR3. The chain joins TRBV2 to TRBJ2-7; D gene uncertain. CDR1 and CDR2 from the germline V gene are SNHLY and FYNNEI. This CDR3 is 12 amino acids long. V shed 5 bases and J shed 2 bases, with 7 bases lying between them. CDR3 nucleotides: TGTGCCAGCAGTATCACCCCCTACGAGCAGTACTTC. This translates into CASSITPYEQYF.

This sequence joins TRBV29-1 and TRBJ2-3; D possibly corresponds to TRBD1 (5 bases). Trimming took 4 bases from V and 4 from J, leaving 12 bases between them. CDR1 and CDR2 from the germline V gene are SQVTM and ANQGSEA. This CDR3 spans 13 amino acids. Written as DNA, the CDR3 is TGCAGCGTTGGAGGCAGGGTCGCAGATACGCAGTATTTT. Translation gives CSVGGRVADTQYF.

V and J are TRBV5-1 and TRBJ2-3; D remains ambiguous. V was pared by 1 base and J by 6 bases, with 12 bases between. Germline V gene data show CDR1 as SGHRS and CDR2 as YFSETQ. The CDR3 runs 14 residues. CDR3 DNA sequence: TGCGCCAGCAGCTTGACCGGGCCCGTGGATACGCAGTATTTT. Translating it yields CASSLTGPVDTQYF.

Note on this clone: Within the sample, other DNA sequences also encode this same CDR3. DNA for the CDR3: TGCAGCGTTGAAGAAGGGGGGGAGACCCAGTACTTC. This sequence encodes CSVEEGGETQYF. The chain uses TRBV29-1 and TRBJ2-5, with D possibly called TRBD1 or TRBD2 (6 bases each). Germline V lookup: CDR1 SQVTM, CDR2 ANQGSEA. V was trimmed by 0 bases and J by 5 bases, leaving 7 bases between them. This CDR3 has 12 residues.

The gene calls are TRBV6-5 and TRBJ2-7, with 12 bases aligning to TRBD2. CDR3 length: 14 amino acids. CDR1 and CDR2 from the germline V gene are MNHEY and SVGAGI. After removal of 5 bases from V and 4 bases from J, the junction contained 3 bases not matched to a gene. The CDR3: CASSLAGGRYEQYF. CDR3 bases: TGTGCCAGCAGTCTAGCGGGGGGGCGGTACGAGCAGTACTTC.

This clone showed up just once. V usage is TRBV19 and J usage is TRBJ2-1, with TRBD2 matching 8 bases. Germline V gene data show CDR1 as LNHDA and CDR2 as SQIVND (reference sequence). The J segment lost 6 bases and the V segment lost 4 bases, leaving 11 bases of the junction unmatched. The CDR3 loop spans 16 amino acids. Written as DNA, the CDR3 is TGTGCCAGTAGTACCTTGGGTAGCGGGATACTCAATGAGCAGTTCTTC. Its translation is CASSTLGSGILNEQFF.

The J gene is TRBJ2-4, the V gene TRBV4-1, with 10 positions matching TRBD2. Germline assignment: CDR1 MGHRA and CDR2 YSYEKL. This CDR3 has 18 residues. Trimming cost V 1 base and J 9 bases; bases outside gene matches: 15. CDR3 DNA: TGCGCCAGCAGCCAAGTGCCAGCGGGAGGGCACTTTTCGATCATTCAGTACTTC. Amino acids: CASSQVPAGGHFSIIQYF.

With respect to this clone: Different DNA sequences within this sample yield the same CDR3. The rearrangement uses TRBV6-5 and TRBJ1-2; 9 nucleotides match TRBD1. CDR3 length equals 15 residues. Trimming at V came to 4 bases and at J to 3 bases, leaving 6 bases not matched to a gene. CDR1 MNHEY and CDR2 SVGAGI come from the germline V gene. As DNA, the CDR3 is TGTGCCAGCAGTTCTCCGGGACAGGGATACTATGGCTACACCTTC. Residues: CASSSPGQGYYGYTF.

This chain joins TRBV7-2 and TRBJ1-2; weak D call: TRBD1 (6 bases). V was clipped by 0 bases and J by 8 bases, with 13 bases between them. Germline values: CDR1 SGHTA, CDR2 FQGNSA. CDR3 length: 14 residues. The CDR3 is CASSLAGHVGGYTF. The CDR3 DNA reads as TGTGCCAGCAGCTTAGCGGGACACGTCGGAGGCTACACCTTC.

V and J are TRBV11-2 and TRBJ2-3; 12 bases agree with TRBD1. Per the germline V gene, CDR1 is SGHAT and CDR2 is FQNNGV. Losses at the gene ends were 5 bases for V and 4 bases for J; bases not matched to a gene: 7. This CDR3 is built from 16 residues. The CDR3 loop is CASSLSGTGGADTQYF. CDR3 nucleotides: TGTGCCAGCAGCCTCTCCGGGACAGGGGGCGCAGATACGCAGTATTTT.

This clone came up a few times. Other DNA variants within this sample encode the same CDR3. The V call is TRBV7-2, the J call TRBJ2-7; 8 positions agree with TRBD1. The V gene's germline CDR1 is SGHTA and CDR2 FQGNSA. J was trimmed by 4 bases and V by 1 base; bases with no gene match: 3. There are 14 residues in the CDR3. CDR3 protein: CASSLGRGRYEQYF. Written as DNA, the CDR3 is TGTGCCAGCAGCTTAGGCAGGGGGCGGTACGAGCAGTACTTC.

The chain has TRBV5-1 and TRBJ2-7; 9 nucleotides agree with TRBD2. This CDR3 spans 16 amino acids. With 1 base clipped from V and 3 bases from J, the junction kept 8 bases outside the gene matches. Germline lookup yields CDR1 SGHRS and CDR2 YFSETQ. CDR3 sequence: CASSLRLSGSHYEQYF. The CDR3 nucleotides are TGCGCCAGCAGCTTGAGGCTTAGCGGGAGTCACTACGAGCAGTACTTC.

The chain couples TRBV6-1 to TRBJ1-6, with D hard to call. Germline V gene sequence: CDR1 MNHNS, CDR2 SASEGT. V lost 1 base to trimming and J lost 15 bases, with 10 bases between them. The CDR3 has 12 amino acids. CDR3 sequence (DNA): TGTGCCAGCAGTGAAGGACGGCTGGACCTCCACTTT. Translated, it gives CASSEGRLDLHF.

V gene TRBV4-2 combines with J gene TRBJ1-4; 9 bases fit TRBD1. The ends lost 4 bases at V and 6 bases at J; junction bases unmatched: 12. The CDR3 extends over 17 amino acids. Per germline, CDR1 LGHNA and CDR2 YNFKEQ. CDR3 in amino acids: CASSLGLGDRAYEKLFF. In nucleotides, the CDR3 is TGTGCCAGCAGCCTGGGGTTGGGGGACAGGGCGTATGAAAAACTGTTTTTT.

The chain recombines TRBV2 with TRBJ2-7; D is perhaps TRBD1 (5 bases). Trimming cost V 7 bases and J 7 bases, with 14 bases left between them. Per the germline V gene, CDR1 is SNHLY and CDR2 is FYNNEI. This CDR3 has 12 residues. CDR3 region: CASNRQPSEQYF. Written as DNA, the CDR3 is TGTGCCAGCAATAGACAGCCGAGTGAGCAGTACTTC.

Turning to this clone: The same CDR3 is also encoded by other DNA sequences in this sample. The chain employs TRBV25-1 and TRBJ1-5; D is possibly TRBD1 (5 bases). Germline values: CDR1 MGHDK, CDR2 SYGVNS. This CDR3 region has 15 residues. V was shortened by 1 base and J by 1 base, with 8 bases between the two germline ends. Here the CDR3 DNA reads TGTGCCAGCAGTGAATCTGGGGGGAGCAATCAGCCCCAGCATTTT. It translates to CASSESGGSNQPQHF. The full variable domain, with the rest looked up from reference TRBV25-1 and TRBJ1-5, is EADIYQTPRYLVIGTGKKITLECSQTMGHDKMYWYQQDPGMELHLIHYSYGVNSTEKGDLSSESTVSRIRTEHFPLTLESARPSHTSQYLCASSESGGSNQPQHFGDGTRLSIL.

This clone came up once. The chain carries TRBV5-1 and TRBJ1-5, with TRBD1 matching over 7 bases. This CDR3 is 15 amino acids long. Germline V lookup: CDR1 SGHRS, CDR2 YFSETQ. Trimming took 4 bases from V and 5 from J; bases not matched to a gene: 9. The CDR3 spells CASSLRFGTDQPQHF. CDR3 nucleotide sequence: TGCGCCAGCAGCCTCCGCTTCGGGACAGATCAGCCCCAGCATTTT.

This rearrangement joins TRBV4-1 to TRBJ2-2; possible D gene TRBD1, 5 bases. V was clipped by 4 bases and J by 4 bases, with 10 bases between them. Germline CDR1 is MGHRA and CDR2 is YSYEKL. The CDR3 spans 14 residues. CDR3 nucleotide sequence: TGCGCCAGCAGCCCTCAGGGATTCACCGGGGAGCTGTTTTTT. It codes for CASSPQGFTGELFF.

The rearrangement joins TRBV6-1 to TRBJ1-6, with TRBD1 as a possible D gene (5 bases). Germline assignment: CDR1 MNHNS and CDR2 SASEGT. The CDR3 is 13 amino acids. Trimming left V 8 bases short and J 4 bases short, with 9 bases between. CDR3 region: CASLQDYNSPLHF. In DNA, the CDR3 is TGTGCCAGCTTACAGGATTATAATTCACCCCTCCACTTT.

The V gene is TRBV9, the J gene TRBJ2-3, with 10 bases fitting TRBD1. V trimming: 4 bases; J trimming: 3 bases; junction bases outside the gene matches: 5. The germline V gene has CDR1 SGDLS and CDR2 YYNGEE. The CDR3 runs 15 residues. The CDR3 bases are TGTGCCAGCAGCAATCGGGACAGGGGAACAGATACGCAGTATTTT. Its translation: CASSNRDRGTDTQYF.

The V gene is TRBV14, the J gene TRBJ1-2; TRBD1 matches at 8 bases. From germline, CDR1 is SGHDN and CDR2 FVKESK. The length of the CDR3 is 14 residues. V lost 0 bases and J lost 9; bases outside the gene matches: 6. The CDR3 region is CASSQETGGRSYTF. The CDR3 DNA reads as TGTGCCAGCAGCCAAGAAACAGGGGGACGGAGCTACACCTTC.

The chain employs TRBV29-1 and TRBJ1-1, with a tentative D call TRBD1 (5 bases). Germline CDR1 is SQVTM and CDR2 is ANQGSEA. CDR3 length: 13 residues. V gave up 4 bases and J gave up 5 bases, with 14 bases separating them. The DNA of the CDR3 is TGCAGCGTTGTCTTTGGGGCAAGAACTGAAGCTTTCTTT. Protein sequence: CSVVFGARTEAFF.

The chain joins TRBV29-1 to TRBJ2-1; TRBD1 might be the D (6 bases). Germline V CDR1 and CDR2: SQVTM, ANQGSEA. Trimming took off 6 bases at V and 8 bases at J, with 17 bases between the two ends. The CDR3 length is 13 residues. This CDR3 is CSVPVTGWDEQFF. For the CDR3, the DNA is TGCAGCGTGCCCGTGACAGGCTGGGATGAGCAGTTCTTC.

V is TRBV28 and J is TRBJ1-5; D not certain. The CDR3 is 14 residues long. Germline CDR1 MDHEN, CDR2 SYDVKM. V lost 7 bases, J lost 0 bases, and 10 bases lay in between. This chain's CDR3 is CASKEGGSNQPQHF. The CDR3 DNA sequence: TGTGCCAGCAAGGAGGGAGGTAGCAATCAGCCCCAGCATTTT.

This clone was seen only once. The V and J genes are TRBV19 and TRBJ2-4, with D perhaps matching TRBD2 (5 bases). This CDR3 has 17 residues. Per germline, CDR1 LNHDA and CDR2 SQIVND (reference sequence). Trimming cost V 1 base and J 0 bases, with 13 bases left between them. DNA of the CDR3: TGTGCCAGTAGTATAGCACTAGGAAGTGGAGCCAAAAACATTCAGTACTTC. Translating it yields CASSIALGSGAKNIQYF.

V usage is TRBV11-1 and J usage is TRBJ2-6, with D perhaps TRBD1 (6 bases). Germline lookup yields CDR1 SGHAT and CDR2 FQDESV (reference sequence). The CDR3 contains 15 residues. V was cut by 5 bases and J by 3 bases, with 11 bases left in between. The CDR3 reads CASSPTGNGANVLTF. The DNA for the CDR3 is TGTGCCAGCAGCCCAACAGGGAATGGGGCCAACGTCCTGACTTTC.

The gene calls are TRBV12-5 and TRBJ1-6; D remains unclear. V was cut by 0 bases and J by 4 bases, with 16 bases left in between. The CDR3 is 18 residues long. The germline gives CDR1 LGHNT, CDR2 FRNRAP. CDR3 nucleotide sequence: TGTGCTAGTGGTTTGGTCCATTCCCCGCTGCCATATAATTCACCCCTCCACTTT. It encodes CASGLVHSPLPYNSPLHF.

V is TRBV7-9 and J is TRBJ1-6; D is unresolved. The CDR3 covers 12 residues. Germline CDR1 reads SEHNR; CDR2 reads FQNEAQ (reference sequence). Trimming took 3 bases from V and 6 from J, leaving 3 bases between them. The CDR3 here is CASSFVNSPLHF. Here the CDR3 DNA reads TGTGCCAGCAGCTTTGTTAATTCACCCCTCCACTTT.

The chain combines TRBV30 with TRBJ1-6; a weak D match, TRBD1 (5 bases). The CDR3 loop spans 16 amino acids. The V gene lost 0 bases and the J gene lost 5 bases, with 14 bases spanning the gap. Germline assignment: CDR1 GTSNPN and CDR2 SVGIG (reference sequence). The CDR3 spells CAWSVWRGWDNSPLHF. CDR3 nucleotides: TGTGCCTGGAGTGTATGGAGGGGATGGGATAATTCACCCCTCCACTTT. The full variable domain, completed using reference TRBV30 and TRBJ1-6, is SQTIHQWPATLVQPVGSPLSLECTVEGTSNPNLYWYRQAAGRGLQLLFYSVGIGQISSEVPQNLSASRPQDRQFILSSKKLLLSDSGFYLCAWSVWRGWDNSPLHFGNGTRLTVT.